The 29 T cell receptor beta chains reported below all come from one sample, sequenced in a study of T cell clonotyping in hematopoietic cell transplantation. Using immunoSEQ multiplex PCR, the repertoire was profiled, and TCRdb retains in-frame clones only, with some absent. The sample includes 55,000 to 70,000 clones, approximately 94% of them seen just once. Sequencing was done on a sample of peripheral blood mononuclear cells. These TCRs come from a man aged 45-60 years in good health. Some clones in this sample may be carry-over from other donors' samples.

The V and J genes are TRBV6-1 and TRBJ1-1; D not certain. The CDR3 consists of 14 residues. The V gene lost 2 bases and the J gene lost 0 bases, with 7 bases spanning the gap. The germline gives CDR1 MNHNS, CDR2 SASEGT. CDR3 sequence (DNA): TGTGCCAGCAGTGAATCGGAGGTGAACACTGAAGCTTTCTTT. It yields the protein CASSESEVNTEAFF.

This chain uses TRBV29-1 with TRBJ2-7; D is unresolved. The germline gives CDR1 SQVTM, CDR2 ANQGSEA. Trimming took 1 base from V and 3 from J, leaving 4 bases between them. The CDR3 consists of 11 residues. The CDR3 DNA sequence: TGCAGCGTTGAAGGGGACTACGAGCAGTACTTC. It encodes CSVEGDYEQYF.

J is TRBJ2-7 and V is TRBV18; unclear D gene. V lost 6 bases and J 3 bases, leaving 9 bases between the germline ends. The CDR3 has 12 amino acids. Germline assignment: CDR1 KGHSH and CDR2 LQKENI. The CDR3 DNA reads TGTGCCAGCTCCCTGCCCTACTACGAGCAGTACTTC. Translation: CASSLPYYEQYF.

The chain is built from TRBV6-4 and TRBJ2-1; TRBD2 is a possible D gene (6 bases). Germline values: CDR1 MRHNA, CDR2 SNTAGT. The CDR3 length is 15 residues. With 4 bases removed from V and 3 bases from J, the gap between germline ends came to 13 bases. CDR3 region: CASSGDAGGYNEQFF. The CDR3 nucleotides are TGTGCCAGCAGTGGGGACGCCGGGGGCTACAATGAGCAGTTCTTC.

The chain uses TRBV6-4 and TRBJ1-3; D remains unclear. Germline V lookup: CDR1 MRHNA, CDR2 SNTAGT. Trimming shortened V by 0 bases and J by 1 base, and 10 bases separated the two germline ends. The CDR3 extends over 16 amino acids. The CDR3 DNA sequence: TGTGCCAGCAGTGACTCGCTAGCTTCTTCTGGAAACACCATATATTTT. Translating it yields CASSDSLASSGNTIYF.

The chain combines TRBV15 with TRBJ1-2; D is possibly TRBD1 (5 bases). This CDR3 spans 16 amino acids. The V end was cut by 0 bases, the J end by 5 bases, with 16 bases between. Germline assignment: CDR1 LNHNV and CDR2 YYDKDF (reference sequence). As DNA, the CDR3 is TGTGCCACCAGCAGAGATGCCAGGGAAAGGAAGTATGGCTACACCTTC. This gives the protein CATSRDARERKYGYTF.

The genes are TRBV7-9 and TRBJ1-1; 7 nucleotides agree with TRBD1. Germline V lookup: CDR1 SEHNR, CDR2 FQNEAQ (reference sequence). Trimming removed 2 bases from V and 1 base from J; junction bases left unmatched: 7. This CDR3 contains 16 residues. The CDR3 here is CASSLLQGKPNTEAFF. In nucleotides, the CDR3 is TGTGCCAGCAGCTTATTACAGGGGAAGCCGAACACTGAAGCTTTCTTT.

The chain links TRBV27 to TRBJ2-7; 10 bases match TRBD2. The germline V gene has CDR1 MNHEY and CDR2 SMNVEV (reference sequence). The CDR3 runs 15 residues. V trimming: 4 bases; J trimming: 2 bases; junction bases outside the gene matches: 5. The DNA of the CDR3 is TGTGCCAGCAGTTACGAACTAGCGGGGACCTACGAGCAGTACTTC. The encoded protein is CASSYELAGTYEQYF.

The J gene is TRBJ2-5, the V gene TRBV27; D not resolved. Germline CDR1 MNHEY, CDR2 SMNVEV (reference sequence). The CDR3 contains 13 residues. V dropped 6 bases and J dropped 7 bases, with 15 bases sitting between them. As DNA, the CDR3 is TGTGCCAGCAGCGTTAGTGGTTTTGGGACCCAGTACTTC. It specifies CASSVSGFGTQYF.

The chain uses TRBV21-1 and TRBJ2-7; the D call TRBD2 from the table was never checked on the DNA. TRBV21-1 is described as a pseudogene. CDR3 length: 12 residues. CDR3 nucleotide sequence: TGTGCCAGCAGCAAACTTAGCTACGAGCAGTACTTC. Amino acid sequence: CASSKLSYEQYF.

This chain links TRBV5-6 with TRBJ2-1, with 7 bases identical to TRBD2. Germline values: CDR1 SGHDT, CDR2 YYEEEE. The V and J ends lost 6 bases and 9 bases, in that order; junction bases with no gene match: 15. This CDR3 comprises 15 residues. CDR3 loop: CASTGLEGSWSEQFF. The DNA of the CDR3 is TGTGCCAGCACCGGACTAGAGGGTTCTTGGAGTGAGCAGTTCTTC.

Here the CDR3 reads CASSFRKAYTGELFF. CDR3 DNA: TGTGCCAGCAGTTTCCGGAAAGCTTACACCGGGGAGCTGTTTTTT. The rearrangement links TRBV28 to TRBJ2-2; D uncertain. The V end was cut by 3 bases, the J end by 3 bases, with 11 bases between. The CDR3 totals 15 residues. Per germline, CDR1 MDHEN and CDR2 SYDVKM.

The V and J genes are TRBV4-1 and TRBJ1-5; D is unresolved. Germline V gives CDR1 MGHRA, CDR2 YSYEKL. The CDR3 sequence is 16 residues long. Trimming took off 1 base at V and 6 bases at J, with 16 bases between the two ends. CDR3 nucleotides: TGCGCCAGCAGCCAAGTAGATCACAGTATAGGTCAGCCCCAGCATTTT. Residues: CASSQVDHSIGQPQHF.

This sequence joins TRBV7-2 and TRBJ1-1; TRBD1 aligns across 7 bases. The CDR3 has 14 amino acids. Germline lookup yields CDR1 SGHTA and CDR2 FQGNSA. The ends lost 2 bases at V and 4 bases at J; junction bases unmatched: 4. The CDR3 DNA reads as TGTGCCAGCAGCTTACGACAGGGTGGCACTGAAGCTTTCTTT. Translation gives CASSLRQGGTEAFF. Based on the CDR3 plus reference TRBV7-2 and TRBJ1-1, the full variable domain is GAGVSQSPSNKVTEKGKDVELRCDPISGHTALYWYRQSLGQGLEFLIYFQGNSAPDKSGLPSDRFSAERTGGSVSTLTIQRTQQEDSAVYLCASSLRQGGTEAFFGQGTRLTVV.

V gene TRBV28 combines with J gene TRBJ1-6; D gene ambiguous. The CDR3 runs 16 residues. V was trimmed by 2 bases and J by 5 bases, leaving 13 bases between them. CDR1 is MDHEN and CDR2 is SYDVKM in the germline V gene. In nucleotides, the CDR3 is TGTGCCAGCAGTTTAGTAGACCTAAATCATAATTCACCCCTCCACTTT. Its protein product is CASSLVDLNHNSPLHF.

The CDR3 DNA is TGTGCCAGCAGCTTCTTTGCGGAACGTGGCTACACCTTC. It yields the protein CASSFFAERGYTF. The rearrangement links TRBV7-3 to TRBJ1-2; D unresolved. V gave up 3 bases and J gave up 7 bases, with 12 bases separating them. The germline gives CDR1 SGHTA, CDR2 FQGTGA. The CDR3 totals 13 residues.

The CDR3 region is CASSLWGQGHTYEQYF. The CDR3 region has the DNA TGTGCCAGCAGTTTATGGGGACAGGGCCATACCTACGAGCAGTACTTC. This chain joins TRBV28 and TRBJ2-7; TRBD1 aligns across 9 bases. Germline CDR1 is MDHEN and CDR2 is SYDVKM. This CDR3 comprises 16 residues. V lost 0 bases and J lost 2; bases outside the gene matches: 5.

The rearrangement uses TRBV6-5 and TRBJ2-7, with unresolved D. V gave up 2 bases and J gave up 3 bases, with 8 bases separating them. The CDR3 spans 13 residues. CDR1 is MNHEY and CDR2 is SVGAGI in the germline V gene. The CDR3: CASSYEEDYEQYF. CDR3 in DNA: TGTGCCAGCAGTTACGAAGAGGACTACGAGCAGTACTTC.

V usage is TRBV5-6 and J usage is TRBJ2-7, with TRBD2 matching over 7 bases. The ends lost 5 bases at V and 2 bases at J; junction bases unmatched: 7. The CDR3 is 14 residues long. Germline-derived CDR1 and CDR2 are SGHDT and YYEEEE. CDR3 loop: CASRNRGETYEQYF. The CDR3, as DNA: TGTGCCAGCAGGAACCGGGGGGAGACCTACGAGCAGTACTTC.

The J gene is TRBJ2-7, the V gene TRBV11-2; tentative D call: TRBD1 (5 bases). The V and J ends lost 3 bases and 2 bases respectively, with 11 bases between them. In germline, CDR1 is SGHAT, CDR2 FQNNGV. The CDR3 is 14 amino acids. CDR3 amino acids: CASSFAGKAYEQYF. CDR3 nucleotides: TGTGCCAGCAGCTTCGCAGGGAAGGCCTACGAGCAGTACTTC.

This sequence joins TRBV29-1 and TRBJ2-3; TRBD1 aligns across 11 bases. CDR3 length equals 12 residues. Germline CDR1 reads SQVTM; CDR2 reads ANQGSEA. V lost 6 bases, J lost 5 bases, and 1 base stayed unmatched. The CDR3 protein is CSVGTGGDTQYF. As DNA, the CDR3 is TGCAGCGTAGGGACAGGGGGAGATACGCAGTATTTT.

V is TRBV29-1 and J is TRBJ2-2; 9 positions match TRBD2. V lost 3 bases and J lost 4; bases outside the gene matches: 6. The CDR3 length is 15 residues. Germline V lookup: CDR1 SQVTM, CDR2 ANQGSEA. CDR3 coding DNA: TGCAGCGTTGAGGTAGCGGGAGAAGGCACCGGGGAGCTGTTTTTT. This codes for CSVEVAGEGTGELFF.

This chain joins TRBV4-3 and TRBJ1-4, with TRBD1 as a possible D gene (6 bases). V dropped 4 bases and J dropped 8 bases, with 14 bases sitting between them. Looked up from germline, CDR1 is LGHNA and CDR2 is YSLEER. CDR3 length equals 14 residues. The CDR3 sequence is CASSRAEGDEKLFF. The DNA of the CDR3 is TGCGCCAGCAGCCGAGCGGAGGGGGACGAAAAACTGTTTTTT.

The rearrangement uses TRBV7-6 and TRBJ1-3; D might be TRBD1 (6 bases). Germline CDR1 SGHVS, CDR2 FNYEAQ. The V end lost 5 bases, the J end lost 0 bases, and 11 bases lay between the germline ends. This CDR3 contains 15 residues. The CDR3 here is CASSHDRSSGNTIYF. CDR3 DNA: TGTGCCAGCAGCCACGACAGGAGCTCTGGAAACACCATATATTTT.

The chain uses TRBV19 and TRBJ1-6; tentatively, D is TRBD1 (6 bases). V shed 4 bases and J shed 6 bases, with 13 bases lying between them. Germline values: CDR1 LNHDA, CDR2 SQIVND (reference sequence). The CDR3 runs to 15 residues. DNA of the CDR3: TGTGCCAGTAGTAACGGGGGCTCAGGTAATTCACCCCTCCACTTT. Residues: CASSNGGSGNSPLHF.

This chain joins TRBV7-2 and TRBJ2-5, with 9 bases aligning to TRBD1. Germline assignment: CDR1 SGHTA and CDR2 FQGNSA. The CDR3 has 14 amino acids. Trimming cost V 5 bases and J 4 bases; bases outside gene matches: 5. The CDR3 DNA follows: TGTGCCAGCAGCCCGGACAGGGGAAGAGAGACCCAGTACTTC. It specifies CASSPDRGRETQYF.

The gene calls are TRBV11-2 and TRBJ1-4, with 8 bases lining up with TRBD1. Germline CDR1 is SGHAT and CDR2 is FQNNGV. The CDR3 totals 14 residues. Germline trimming cut 5 bases from V and 11 bases from J; bases unmatched to any gene: 10. The CDR3 protein is CASSPFAGGEKLFF. For the CDR3, the DNA is TGTGCCAGCAGCCCTTTCGCAGGGGGCGAGAAACTGTTTTTT.

The chain carries TRBV27 and TRBJ2-5; no definite D call. The V and J ends lost 7 bases and 3 bases respectively, with 9 bases between them. The CDR3 extends over 12 amino acids. Germline CDR1 is MNHEY and CDR2 is SMNVEV (reference sequence). The CDR3 DNA sequence: TGTGCCAGCACCGACCTGAAAGAGACCCAGTACTTC. Translated: CASTDLKETQYF.

The chain is built from TRBV7-8 and TRBJ2-2, with TRBD1 identical over 9 bases. After removal of 1 base from V and 4 bases from J, the junction contained 4 bases not matched to a gene. Germline CDR1 SGHVS, CDR2 FQNEAQ. This CDR3 is built from 16 residues. The CDR3 region is CASSLGQGVATGELFF. The CDR3 nucleotides are TGTGCCAGCAGCTTAGGACAGGGGGTAGCCACCGGGGAGCTGTTTTTT.